This T cell receptor beta chain was recovered during a study of blood T cells in healthy people across ages. On this clonotype: A much larger clone differs from this one at a single base, so this may be a read error.

A second PCR, run for about 7 to 12 cycles, used a sample-barcoded 5' primer plus a J-beta primer mix. From the 5' RACE reads, TCRdb called clonotypes with MiXCR, one entry per CDR3 protein. The sample consists of some 800,000 distinct CDR3 sequences, 40% to 50% of them appearing once. CDR3 size: 13 residues. CDR1 SGHTA and CDR2 FQGNSA come from the germline V gene. Sequencing was done on a sample of blood. V and J are TRBV7-2 and TRBJ2-1, with TRBD2 identical over 12 bases. The sequence derives from a man aged 55 to 70 in good health. The CDR3 spells CASNLERLAGEFF. CDR3 nucleotide sequence: TGTGCCAGCAACTTAGAGAGACTAGCGGGGGAGTTCTTC.